These 9 T cell receptor beta chains originate from one sample sequenced in a study of blood T cell repertoires in COVID-19. TCRdb keeps only in-frame clones here, not all; method: immunoSEQ multiplex PCR. The table includes roughly 260,000 clones, 70% to 90% detected once. The sequencing sample was made of peripheral blood. These receptors were obtained from a woman aged 50 to 60 with acute or convalescent COVID-19.

This chain links TRBV19 with TRBJ2-7; 12 bases are a match to TRBD1. J gave up 7 bases and V 6 bases, and 7 bases lay outside the gene matches. Per germline, CDR1 LNHDA and CDR2 SQIVND (reference sequence). The CDR3 loop spans 14 amino acids. The chain's CDR3 is CASSRDRGLGEQYF. CDR3 DNA: TGTGCCAGTAGCCGGGACAGGGGGCTAGGAGAGCAGTACTTC.

The V gene is TRBV28, the J gene TRBJ1-2; 7 nucleotides match TRBD1. Per the germline V gene, CDR1 is MDHEN and CDR2 is SYDVKM. Losses at the gene ends were 10 bases for V and 2 bases for J; bases not matched to a gene: 16. The CDR3 is 16 residues long. Here the CDR3 reads CATQHDRALGNYGYTF. CDR3 bases: TGTGCCACCCAACACGACAGGGCCCTAGGGAACTATGGCTACACCTTC.

The chain carries TRBV11-2 and TRBJ1-5; the D is unclear. The germline V gene has CDR1 SGHAT and CDR2 FQNNGV. The CDR3 consists of 14 residues. V gave up 4 bases and J gave up 4 bases, with 11 bases separating them. CDR3 coding DNA: TGTGCCAGCAGCTCGAGACTGGTTAATCAGCCCCAGCATTTT. The encoded protein is CASSSRLVNQPQHF.

This chain joins TRBV6-5 and TRBJ2-3; tentative D call: TRBD1 (5 bases). V was cut by 0 bases and J by 4 bases, with 14 bases left in between. This CDR3 has 16 amino acids. CDR1 and CDR2 from the germline V gene are MNHEY and SVGAGI. CDR3 protein: CASSYSNIRVADTQYF. CDR3 in DNA: TGTGCCAGCAGTTACTCGAATATCAGGGTTGCAGATACGCAGTATTTT.

The CDR3 here is CASSWGWGPNQPQHF. Written as DNA, the CDR3 is TGTGCCAGCAGCTGGGGTTGGGGCCCCAATCAGCCCCAGCATTTT. The J gene is TRBJ1-5, the V gene TRBV5-6, with D tentatively TRBD1 (5 bases). With 3 bases removed from V and 3 bases from J, the gap between germline ends came to 13 bases. CDR3 length: 15 amino acids. CDR1 is SGHDT and CDR2 is YYEEEE in the germline V gene.

This clone was recorded only once. This chain connects TRBV4-2 to TRBJ1-4, with 9 positions matching TRBD1. Losses at the gene ends were 3 bases for V and 4 bases for J; bases not matched to a gene: 6. This CDR3 contains 16 residues. Germline V gene lookup returns CDR1 LGHNA and CDR2 YNFKEQ. CDR3 DNA sequence: TGTGCCAGCAGCCATGTCGGGGACAGGGTTAATGAAAAACTGTTTTTT. Translation gives CASSHVGDRVNEKLFF.

The sample holds one count of this clone. The rearrangement links TRBV20-1 to TRBJ1-6, with D unresolved. This CDR3 contains 14 residues. Germline V gene data show CDR1 as DFQATT and CDR2 as SNEGSKA (reference sequence). Trimming took 3 bases from V and 5 from J, leaving 11 bases between them. CDR3 sequence reads: CSASIVLNNSPLHF. CDR3 bases: TGCAGTGCTAGTATAGTACTTAATAATTCACCCCTCCACTTT.

This clone was seen only once. The chain joins TRBV7-2 to TRBJ1-2; D uncertain. V was shortened by 3 bases and J by 3 bases, with 5 bases between the two germline ends. The CDR3 extends over 12 amino acids. Germline loops: CDR1 SGHTA, CDR2 FQGNSA. CDR3 sequence (DNA): TGTGCCAGCAGCTTTGAGGACTATGGCTACACCTTC. This gives the protein CASSFEDYGYTF.

In its sample, this clone was seen once. The chain links TRBV24-1 to TRBJ2-7; D is perhaps TRBD2 (6 bases). Trimming removed 3 bases at V and 3 bases at J, with 17 bases between. Germline V CDR1 and CDR2: KGHDR, SFDVKD. The CDR3 extends over 16 amino acids. CDR3 loop: CATSDPAGGENYEQYF. CDR3 nucleotide sequence: TGTGCCACCAGTGATCCCGCCGGCGGGGAGAACTACGAGCAGTACTTC.